This entry is about one TCR beta chain. Original processing methods: Estimation of nucleated cell counts was performed using reference gene primer amplification. The data were produced by immunoSEQ multiplex PCR, yet TCRdb's version contains in-frame clones alone and is incomplete. V, J and clone size were drawn from that table, and D and trimming were deduced from the DNA. The sample has fewer than 40,000 clones; about 82% are singletons. CDR3 length: 14 amino acids. V was shortened by 7 bases and J by 5 bases, with 17 bases between the two germline ends. The germline V gene has CDR1 SGHTA and CDR2 FQGNSA. This sample was included in a study of blood T cell repertoires in COVID-19.

Sequenced: peripheral blood. The sequence was obtained from a human donor in a cohort sampled during active COVID-19. The chain uses TRBV7-2 and TRBJ1-1; D gene ambiguous. The CDR3, as DNA: TGTGCCAGCACACCTGGGAGGGATTGGACTGAAGCTTTCTTT. This translates into CASTPGRDWTEAFF.